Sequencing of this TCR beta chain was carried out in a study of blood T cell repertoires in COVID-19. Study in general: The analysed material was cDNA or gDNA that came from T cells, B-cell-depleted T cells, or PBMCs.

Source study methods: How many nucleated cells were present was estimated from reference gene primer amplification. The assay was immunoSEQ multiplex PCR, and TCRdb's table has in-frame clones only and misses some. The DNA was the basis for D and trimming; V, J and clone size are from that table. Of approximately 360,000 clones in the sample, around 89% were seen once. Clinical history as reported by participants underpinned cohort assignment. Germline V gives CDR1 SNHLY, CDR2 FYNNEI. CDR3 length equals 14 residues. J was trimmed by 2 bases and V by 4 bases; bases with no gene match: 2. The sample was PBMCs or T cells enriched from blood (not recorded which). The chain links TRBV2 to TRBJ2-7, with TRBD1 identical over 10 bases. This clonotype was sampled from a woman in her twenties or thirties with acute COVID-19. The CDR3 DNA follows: TGTGCCAGCAGTGCAGACAGGGGGCCCTACGAGCAGTACTTC. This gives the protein CASSADRGPYEQYF.